The 23 T cell receptor beta chains below come from one sample, sequenced in a study of blood T cells in healthy people across ages. It was with a sample-barcoded 5' primer and a J-beta primer mix that a second PCR of roughly 7 to 12 cycles was run. TCRdb re-derived calls from the 5' RACE reads in MiXCR, one entry per CDR3 protein. The repertoire includes about 290,000 distinct CDR3 sequences, 27% of them detected once, and 29% sits in the top ten. The sequenced sample was blood. The receptors were gathered from a woman in her seventies in good health.

This clonotype was observed many times. This chain joins TRBV12-3 or TRBV12-4 and TRBJ2-2; weak D call: TRBD1 (6 bases). CDR3 length: 15 residues. V lost 5 bases to trimming and J lost 2 bases, with 12 bases between them. CDR3 bases: TGTGCCAGCAGTCTGGCGACAGGCAACACCGGGGAGCTGTTTTTT. The encoded protein is CASSLATGNTGELFF.

This clonotype was picked up a small number of times. The chain is built from TRBV3-1 and TRBJ2-6; possibly TRBD2 for D (7 bases). V was shortened by 4 bases and J by 0 bases, with 16 bases between the two germline ends. The CDR3 has 18 amino acids. The V gene's germline CDR1 is LGHDT and CDR2 YNNKEL (reference sequence). CDR3 sequence: CASSPQGGRLSGANVLTF. Written as DNA, the CDR3 is TGTGCCAGCAGCCCACAGGGAGGGAGACTCTCTGGGGCCAACGTCCTGACTTTC.

Points on this clonotype: This may be a read error: a much more frequent sequence differs by one nucleotide. J is TRBJ2-5 and V is TRBV7-2; D might be TRBD2 (5 bases). Germline CDR1 reads SGHTA; CDR2 reads FQGNSA. Trimming took 5 bases from V and 2 from J, leaving 12 bases between them. This CDR3 spans 14 amino acids. The CDR3 sequence is CASSPAWEQETQYF. CDR3 in DNA: TGTGCCAGCAGCCCCGCTTGGGAGCAAGAGACCCAGTACTTC. Full variable domain (remainder filled in from reference TRBV7-2 and TRBJ2-5): GAGVSQSPSNKVTEKGKDVELRCDPISGHTALYWYRQSLGQGLEFLIYFQGNSAPDKSGLPSDRFSAERTGGSVSTLTIQRTQQEDSAVYLCASSPAWEQETQYFGPGTRLLVL.

CDR3 protein: CASSLTSVSDTQYF. The DNA for the CDR3 is TGCGCCAGCAGCTTGACTAGCGTTTCAGATACGCAGTATTTT. This chain uses TRBV5-1 with TRBJ2-3; 7 bases agree with TRBD2. Germline CDR1 reads SGHRS; CDR2 reads YFSETQ. V shed 1 base and J 4 bases; nucleotides not matched to a gene: 3. The CDR3 has 14 amino acids.

This clonotype was seen a few times. The chain links TRBV28 to TRBJ2-5, with D perhaps matching TRBD1 (5 bases). The CDR3 runs 15 residues. V lost 5 bases and J lost 1, with 14 bases in between. The germline V gene has CDR1 MDHEN and CDR2 SYDVKM. CDR3 coding DNA: TGTGCCAGCAGTGGGGCAGGGCTTTCCCAAGAGACCCAGTACTTC. Its translation is CASSGAGLSQETQYF.

The chain employs TRBV2 and TRBJ1-5, with D maybe TRBD1 (5 bases). The germline gives CDR1 SNHLY, CDR2 FYNNEI. V gave up 7 bases and J gave up 2 bases, with 21 bases separating them. The CDR3 spans 17 residues. CDR3 DNA sequence: TGTGCCAGCAATCGGGACGCCGGCGATCCCGGCAATCAGCCCCAGCATTTT. Translating it yields CASNRDAGDPGNQPQHF.

This clonotype was seen only a few times. J is TRBJ2-5 and V is TRBV9, with TRBD2 matching 9 bases. The J call is in doubt because the DNA end fits TRBJ2-1 better. Germline CDR1 SGDLS, CDR2 YYNGEE. CDR3 length: 14 residues. This CDR3 reads CASSLHSGSNEQFF. CDR3 nucleotide sequence: TGTGCCAGCAGCCTTCATAGCGGGAGTAATGAGCAGTTCTTC.

The rearrangement joins TRBV20-1 to TRBJ2-3, with 10 bases that match TRBD2. This CDR3 spans 13 amino acids. The junction had 3 bases not matched to a gene; V was cut back by 6 bases and J by 3 bases. In germline, CDR1 is DFQATT, CDR2 SNEGSKA (reference sequence). DNA for the CDR3: TGCAGTGCCGGACTAGCGGATACAGATACGCAGTATTTT. This translates into CSAGLADTDTQYF.

This clonotype was observed a handful of times. The chain has TRBV5-1 and TRBJ1-1, with D tentatively TRBD1 (5 bases). Looked up from germline, CDR1 is SGHRS and CDR2 is YFSETQ. The CDR3 contains 14 residues. Trimming took 0 bases from V and 1 from J, leaving 7 bases between them. The CDR3 nucleotides read TGCGCCAGCAGCTTGGAGGGGCAGAACACTGAAGCTTTCTTT. It is translated as CASSLEGQNTEAFF.

This chain connects TRBV7-3 to TRBJ2-1; tentatively, D is TRBD2 (6 bases). The germline gives CDR1 SGHTA, CDR2 FQGTGA. V dropped 5 bases and J dropped 7 bases, with 15 bases sitting between them. The CDR3 spans 14 residues. The CDR3 loop reads CASSPGPGRNEQFF. In DNA form, the CDR3 reads TGTGCCAGCAGCCCCGGGCCAGGGAGGAATGAGCAGTTCTTC.

This clonotype came up many times. V is TRBV5-1 and J is TRBJ1-4; 7 nucleotides align to TRBD1. Trimming at V came to 0 bases and at J to 5 bases, leaving 4 bases not matched to a gene. The CDR3 length is 15 residues. The germline gives CDR1 SGHRS, CDR2 YFSETQ. Written as DNA, the CDR3 is TGCGCCAGCAGCTTGGCCGGGACAGCAAATGAAAAACTGTTTTTT. This gives the protein CASSLAGTANEKLFF.

This clonotype was picked up a small number of times. The rearrangement uses TRBV7-2 and TRBJ2-1; TRBD2 matches at 7 bases. Germline CDR1 and CDR2: SGHTA and FQGNSA. V lost 4 bases and J lost 3; bases outside the gene matches: 6. The CDR3 is made up of 15 amino acids. The CDR3 bases are TGTGCCAGCAGCTCGAGCGGGACTAACTACAATGAGCAGTTCTTC. It specifies CASSSSGTNYNEQFF.

This clonotype was seen a few times. This chain uses TRBV20-1 with TRBJ1-2; 7 nucleotides agree with TRBD1. Trimming at V came to 5 bases and at J to 4 bases, leaving 4 bases not matched to a gene. Germline assignment: CDR1 DFQATT and CDR2 SNEGSKA (reference sequence). This CDR3 spans 12 amino acids. The DNA for the CDR3 is TGCAGTGCTGGGGACAGTTCCTATGGCTACACCTTC. This sequence encodes CSAGDSSYGYTF.

V and J are TRBV18 and TRBJ2-7, with TRBD1 matching over 10 bases. The germline gives CDR1 KGHSH, CDR2 LQKENI. CDR3 size: 15 residues. V dropped 4 bases and J dropped 3; count of bases not matched to a gene: 6. DNA for the CDR3: TGTGCCAGCTCACGGGCGACAGGGGGCCTCTACGAGCAGTACTTC. It specifies CASSRATGGLYEQYF.

DNA of the CDR3: TGTGCCAGCAGCGCATCAGGGGTCACCTACGAGCAGTACTTC. Translation gives CASSASGVTYEQYF. The chain recombines TRBV9 with TRBJ2-5; tentatively, D is TRBD1 (6 bases). The J call may be mistaken, given a closer DNA end match to TRBJ2-7. Germline lookup yields CDR1 SGDLS and CDR2 YYNGEE. This CDR3 is 14 amino acids long.

The chain carries TRBV7-9 and TRBJ2-3; TRBD1 might be the D (5 bases). The germline V gene has CDR1 SEHNR and CDR2 FQNEAQ (reference sequence). The ends were cut back, 5 bases at V and 3 bases at J, with 21 bases in the middle. CDR3 length: 17 amino acids. The DNA for the CDR3 is TGTGCCAGCAGCCGACCTGGGCCAGGGCAAGGAACAGATACGCAGTATTTT. This gives the protein CASSRPGPGQGTDTQYF.

This clonotype was picked up many times. The V gene is TRBV28, the J gene TRBJ1-2; D gene uncertain. The germline CDR1 and CDR2 sequences are MDHEN and SYDVKM. Trimming took 5 bases from V and 2 from J, leaving 6 bases between them. This CDR3 region has 12 residues. The CDR3 DNA follows: TGTGCCAGCAGTGCTCCGAACTATGGCTACACCTTC. Translating gives CASSAPNYGYTF.

The V gene is TRBV29-1, the J gene TRBJ2-2; TRBD2 matches 15 bases. This CDR3 spans 16 amino acids. After removal of 6 bases from V and 4 bases from J, the junction contained 6 bases not matched to a gene. CDR1 is SQVTM and CDR2 is ANQGSEA in the germline V gene. The CDR3 bases are TGCAGCGTAGGACTAGCGGGAGGGCCCAGCACCGGGGAGCTGTTTTTT. Protein product: CSVGLAGGPSTGELFF.

This clonotype was found a few times. V and J are TRBV4-1 and TRBJ2-1; TRBD2 is a possible D gene (5 bases). Trimming removed 4 bases from V and 7 bases from J, with 17 bases in between. Germline V lookup: CDR1 MGHRA, CDR2 YSYEKL. This CDR3 is built from 15 residues. The CDR3 DNA follows: TGCGCCAGCAGCCGGAATAGCGAGACACAAAATGAGCAGTTCTTC. Its translation is CASSRNSETQNEQFF.

The chain couples TRBV7-9 to TRBJ1-4, with D possibly TRBD1 on 6 matching bases. This CDR3 spans 14 amino acids. The V and J ends lost 5 bases and 5 bases respectively, with 12 bases between them. CDR1 is SEHNR and CDR2 is FQNEAQ in the germline V gene (reference sequence). The CDR3 nucleotides are TGTGCCAGCAGCCAGGGACACCGGAATGAAAAACTGTTTTTT. Translated: CASSQGHRNEKLFF.

The chain is built from TRBV7-8 and TRBJ2-5, with 12 bases matching TRBD2. Per the germline V gene, CDR1 is SGHVS and CDR2 is FQNEAQ. The CDR3 has 18 residues. After removal of 3 bases from V and 2 bases from J, the junction contained 10 bases not matched to a gene. The CDR3 nucleotides read TGTGCCAGCAGCTTGACGCTAGCGGGAGGGCCGCTTCAAGAGACCCAGTACTTC. Amino acids: CASSLTLAGGPLQETQYF.

Turning to this clonotype: At one boundary the junction diverges from the germline segment, which might be a read error. The V and J genes are TRBV12-3 or TRBV12-4 and TRBJ2-5; TRBD2 is a possible D gene (5 bases). The end of the DNA is better explained by TRBJ2-7, so the J call may be wrong. The CDR3 loop spans 13 amino acids. CDR3 DNA sequence: TGTGCCACCAGTGGACTCAATTATTACGAGCAGTACTTC. Translation gives CATSGLNYYEQYF.

The V call is TRBV29-1, the J call TRBJ1-2; no definite D call. From germline, CDR1 is SQVTM and CDR2 ANQGSEA. The CDR3 runs to 13 residues. V was cut by 6 bases and J by 4 bases, with 15 bases left in between. The CDR3 bases are TGCAGCGTCGACCGCGGTGAGGGCTATGGCTACACCTTC. Residues: CSVDRGEGYGYTF. The variable domain in full, completed from reference TRBV29-1 and TRBJ1-2, reads SAVISQKPSRDICQRGTSLTIQCQVDSQVTMMFWYRQQPGQSLTLIATANQGSEATYESGFVIDKFPISRPNLTFSTLTVSNMSPEDSSIYLCSVDRGEGYGYTFGSGTRLTVV.